This TCR beta chain was retrieved from a study of blood T cell repertoires in COVID-19 (dated by TCRdb to 2020 to 2021). Broadly, across the study: Samples covering the acute and convalescent phases of COVID-19 were provided by collaborators in the United States, Italy and Spain. Subjects who had been exposed to COVID-19, were actively infected with it, or had recovered from it provided the deeply sampled blood TCRbeta repertoires that made up the dataset. Where available, HLA class I and class II types were obtained from metadata supplied by the sample provider rather than from assay-based typing. The samples were drawn from two sources: the first 160 participants of the ongoing ImmuneRACE study, and 1,000 to 1,500 subjects contributed by 6 global collaborators. Nearly every sample came with metadata listing a de-identified subject ID, COVID-19 status, age in years and sex. The material from the prospective study consisted of cDNA or gDNA derived from T cells, B-cell-depleted T cells, or PBMCs. A freely available public database, intended as a resource for researchers studying the immune response to SARS-CoV-2, is where the repertoires were released. Paper-wide results and their limitations: How much clinical and demographic metadata was included differed by source and by participant, and the metadata was provided uncurated.

TCRbeta CDR3 regions were amplified from genomic DNA by means of the immunoSEQ Assay, a bias-controlled multiplex PCR. In the authors' own workflow: The number of nucleated cells in each sample was estimated from the amplification of reference gene primers within the assay. To quantify the absolute abundance of each unique TCRbeta CDR3 rearrangement, sequence reads were collapsed and filtered. For each sample, productive Simpson clonality was calculated as the square root of Simpson's diversity index over productive rearrangements. The source is immuneACCESS, and TCRdb retained only in-frame sequences with V and J called. Part of the clones is not carried over; for the studies checked, unresolved V genes explain less than half of this, and the remainder is unexplained. V and J calls and clone size are given by that table; D and trimming were obtained from the DNA. The sample table contains roughly 150,000 clones; only one count was recorded for 88% of them. The top ten clonotypes cover around 2% of the sample.

The CDR3 contains 14 residues, cysteine and phenylalanine counted. Only CDR3 DNA is held: 42 bases, read in frame from base 1. Taken from the germline V gene (reference sequence), the CDR1 and CDR2 loops are DFQATT and SNEGSKA. The junction carries 15 bases between V and J, which are trimmed by 6 bases and 3 bases respectively. As for this clone: Its antigen is not yet known. No quality values exist for individual bases; no much larger clone is one base distant.

Another Seattle source contributed samples from volunteer blood donors who had recovered from COVID-19. Collaborating institutions collected whole blood in K2EDTA tubes following their own protocols. Collaborator samples were shipped for TCRbeta analysis as frozen whole blood, isolated PBMCs, or DNA extracted from either sample type. Sequenced: peripheral blood. The chain couples TRBV20-1 to TRBJ2-1; D gene: possibly TRBD2, on 6 matching bases. This receptor was identified in a man aged 45-65 years who had recovered from COVID-19. The DNA sequence is TGCAGTGCCAGTGGGGGGACTCTCTACAATGAGCAGTTCTTC. Its protein is CSASGGTLYNEQFF.